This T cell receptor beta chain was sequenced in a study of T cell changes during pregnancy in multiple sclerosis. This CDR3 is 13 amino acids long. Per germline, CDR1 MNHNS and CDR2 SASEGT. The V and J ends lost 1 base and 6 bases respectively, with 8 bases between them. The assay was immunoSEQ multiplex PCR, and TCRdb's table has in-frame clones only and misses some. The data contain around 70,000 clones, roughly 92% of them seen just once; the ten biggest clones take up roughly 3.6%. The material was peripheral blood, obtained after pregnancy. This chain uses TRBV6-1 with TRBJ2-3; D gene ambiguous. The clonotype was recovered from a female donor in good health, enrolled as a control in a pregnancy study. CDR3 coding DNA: TGTGCCAGCAGTGAAGAGCTACAGGATACGCAGTATTTT. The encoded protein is CASSEELQDTQYF.